A single T cell receptor (beta chain) is shown here with its context. This record belongs to a study of blood T cell repertoires in COVID-19. Study-level information: Sites across the United States, Italy and Spain contributed samples from acute and convalescent COVID-19. T cells, B-cell-depleted T cells, or PBMCs supplied cDNA or gDNA.

The assay was immunoSEQ multiplex PCR, and TCRdb's table has in-frame clones only and misses some. The top ten hold about 1.6% of the sample, which has 250,000 to 350,000 clones, about 81% seen once. Seattle patient enrollment occurred during active infection, with longitudinal follow-up thereafter. The CDR3 contains 14 residues. The trim removed 5 bases at V and 3 bases at J, leaving 2 bases unmatched. Germline-derived CDR1 and CDR2 are SGHRS and YFSETQ. The sequenced material came from peripheral blood. The gene calls are TRBV5-1 and TRBJ2-3; 11 nucleotides align to TRBD1. The sequence was collected from a human donor with COVID-19, enrolled during active disease. The donor label of this sample is uncertain. CDR3 protein: CASSGQGATDTQYF. The DNA of the CDR3 is TGCGCCAGCAGTGGACAGGGGGCGACAGATACGCAGTATTTT. Full variable domain (outside the CDR3, taken from reference TRBV5-1 and TRBJ2-3): KAGVTQTPRYLIKTRGQQVTLSCSPISGHRSVSWYQQTPGQGLQFLFEYFSETQRNKGNFPGRFSGRQFSNSRSEMNVSTLELGDSALYLCASSGQGATDTQYFGPGTRLTVL.